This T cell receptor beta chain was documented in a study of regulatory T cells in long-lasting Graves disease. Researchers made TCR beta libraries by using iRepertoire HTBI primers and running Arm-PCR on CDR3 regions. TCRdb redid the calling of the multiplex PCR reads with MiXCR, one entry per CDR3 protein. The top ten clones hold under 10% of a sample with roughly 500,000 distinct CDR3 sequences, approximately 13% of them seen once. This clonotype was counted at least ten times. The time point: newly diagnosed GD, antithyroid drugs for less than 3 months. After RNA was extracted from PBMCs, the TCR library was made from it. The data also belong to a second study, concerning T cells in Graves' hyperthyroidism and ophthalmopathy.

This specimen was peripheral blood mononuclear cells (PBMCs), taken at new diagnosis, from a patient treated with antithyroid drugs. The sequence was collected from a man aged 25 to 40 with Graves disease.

CDR3 sequence reads: CASSPGTTSTDTQYF. The CDR3 DNA is TGCGCCAGCAGCCCAGGAACCACTAGCACAGATACGCAGTATTTT. The V call is TRBV5-1, the J call TRBJ2-3, with D unresolved. This CDR3 comprises 15 residues. Germline V gives CDR1 SGHRS, CDR2 YFSETQ. The V and J ends lost 4 bases and 0 bases respectively, with 12 bases between them.